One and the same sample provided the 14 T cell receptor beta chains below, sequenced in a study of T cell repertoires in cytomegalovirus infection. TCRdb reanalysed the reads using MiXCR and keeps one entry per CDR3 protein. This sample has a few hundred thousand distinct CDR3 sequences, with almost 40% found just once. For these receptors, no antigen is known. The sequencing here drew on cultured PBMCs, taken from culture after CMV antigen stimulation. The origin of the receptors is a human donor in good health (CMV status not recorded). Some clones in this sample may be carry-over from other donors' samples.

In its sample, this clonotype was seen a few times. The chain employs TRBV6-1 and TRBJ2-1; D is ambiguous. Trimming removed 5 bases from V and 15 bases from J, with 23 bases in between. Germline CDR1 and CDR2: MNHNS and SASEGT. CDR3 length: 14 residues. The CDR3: CASSLNRQRPLRFF. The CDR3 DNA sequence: TGTGCCAGCAGTCTGAATCGGCAGAGACCCTTACGGTTCTTC.

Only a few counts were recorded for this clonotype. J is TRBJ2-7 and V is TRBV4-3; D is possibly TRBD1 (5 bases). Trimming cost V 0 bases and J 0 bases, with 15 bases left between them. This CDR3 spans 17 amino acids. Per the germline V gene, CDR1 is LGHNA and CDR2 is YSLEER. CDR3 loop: CASSQDQDRGTSYEQYF. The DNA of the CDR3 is TGCGCCAGCAGCCAAGATCAGGATAGGGGAACCTCCTACGAGCAGTACTTC.

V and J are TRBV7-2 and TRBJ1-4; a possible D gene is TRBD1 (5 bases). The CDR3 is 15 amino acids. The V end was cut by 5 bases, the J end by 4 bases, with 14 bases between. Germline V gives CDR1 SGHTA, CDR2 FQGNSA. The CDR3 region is CASSPGGAGNEKLFF. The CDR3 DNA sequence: TGTGCCAGCAGCCCAGGCGGGGCCGGTAATGAAAAACTGTTTTTT. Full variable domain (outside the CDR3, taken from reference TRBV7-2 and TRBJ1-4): GAGVSQSPSNKVTEKGKDVELRCDPISGHTALYWYRQSLGQGLEFLIYFQGNSAPDKSGLPSDRFSAERTGGSVSTLTIQRTQQEDSAVYLCASSPGGAGNEKLFFGSGTQLSVL.

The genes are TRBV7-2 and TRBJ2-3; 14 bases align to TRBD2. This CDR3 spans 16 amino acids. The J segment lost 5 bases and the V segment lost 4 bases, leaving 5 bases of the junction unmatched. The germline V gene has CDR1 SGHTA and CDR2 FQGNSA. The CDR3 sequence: CASSWTGTSGRDTQYF. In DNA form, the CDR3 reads TGTGCCAGCAGCTGGACAGGGACTAGCGGGAGAGATACGCAGTATTTT.

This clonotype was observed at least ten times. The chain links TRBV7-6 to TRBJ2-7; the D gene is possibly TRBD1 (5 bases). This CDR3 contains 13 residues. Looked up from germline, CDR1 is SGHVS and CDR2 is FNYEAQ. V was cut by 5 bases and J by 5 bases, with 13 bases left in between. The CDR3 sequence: CASSLDRGHEQYF. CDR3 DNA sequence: TGTGCCAGCAGCCTAGATAGGGGTCACGAGCAGTACTTC.

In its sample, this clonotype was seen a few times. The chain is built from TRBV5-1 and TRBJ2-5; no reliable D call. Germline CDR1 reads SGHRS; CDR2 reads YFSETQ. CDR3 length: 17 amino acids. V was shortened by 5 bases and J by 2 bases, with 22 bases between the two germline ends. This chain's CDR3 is CASRSSRAPTLQETQYF. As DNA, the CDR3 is TGCGCCAGCAGGTCAAGTCGAGCCCCCACCTTACAAGAGACCCAGTACTTC.

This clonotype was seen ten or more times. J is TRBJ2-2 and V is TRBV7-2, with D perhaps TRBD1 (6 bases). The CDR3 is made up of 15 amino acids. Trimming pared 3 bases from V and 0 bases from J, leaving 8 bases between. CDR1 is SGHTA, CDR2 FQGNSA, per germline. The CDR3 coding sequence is TGTGCCAGCAGCTTTGGGGGCGCGAACACCGGGGAGCTGTTTTTT. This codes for CASSFGGANTGELFF.

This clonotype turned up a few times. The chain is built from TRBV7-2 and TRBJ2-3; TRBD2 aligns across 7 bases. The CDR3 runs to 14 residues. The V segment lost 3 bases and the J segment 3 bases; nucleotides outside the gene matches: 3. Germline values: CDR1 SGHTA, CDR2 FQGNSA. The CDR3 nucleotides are TGTGCCAGCAGCTTTGCGGGGGAGACAGATACGCAGTATTTT. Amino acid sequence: CASSFAGETDTQYF. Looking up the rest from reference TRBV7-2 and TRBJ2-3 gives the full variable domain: GAGVSQSPSNKVTEKGKDVELRCDPISGHTALYWYRQSLGQGLEFLIYFQGNSAPDKSGLPSDRFSAERTGGSVSTLTIQRTQQEDSAVYLCASSFAGETDTQYFGPGTRLTVL.

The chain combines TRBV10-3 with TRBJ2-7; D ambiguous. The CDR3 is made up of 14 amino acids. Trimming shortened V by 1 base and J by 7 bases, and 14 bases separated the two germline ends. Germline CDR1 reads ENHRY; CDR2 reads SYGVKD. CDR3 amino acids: CAISEFRAGWEQYF. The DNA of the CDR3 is TGTGCCATCAGTGAGTTTAGGGCAGGCTGGGAGCAGTACTTC.

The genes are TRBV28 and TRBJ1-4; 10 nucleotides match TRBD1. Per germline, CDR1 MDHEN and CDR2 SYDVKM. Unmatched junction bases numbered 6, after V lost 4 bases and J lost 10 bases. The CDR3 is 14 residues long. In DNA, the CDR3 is TGTGCCAGCAGTTACGGGACAGGGGTAGTAAAACTGTTTTTT. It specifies CASSYGTGVVKLFF.

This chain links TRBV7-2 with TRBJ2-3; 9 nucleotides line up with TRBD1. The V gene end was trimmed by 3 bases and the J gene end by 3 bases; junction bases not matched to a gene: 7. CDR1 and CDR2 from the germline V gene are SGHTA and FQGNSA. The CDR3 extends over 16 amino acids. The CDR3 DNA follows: TGTGCCAGCAGCTTTAATACAGGGGGCAGTACAGATACGCAGTATTTT. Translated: CASSFNTGGSTDTQYF.

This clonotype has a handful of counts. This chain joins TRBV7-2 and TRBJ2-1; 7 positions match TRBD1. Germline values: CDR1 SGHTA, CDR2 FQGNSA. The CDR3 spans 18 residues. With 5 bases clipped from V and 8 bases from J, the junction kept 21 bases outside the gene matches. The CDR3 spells CASSLSSPGTARKHEQFF. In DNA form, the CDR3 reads TGTGCCAGCAGCCTAAGCTCACCTGGGACAGCTCGAAAGCATGAGCAGTTCTTC.

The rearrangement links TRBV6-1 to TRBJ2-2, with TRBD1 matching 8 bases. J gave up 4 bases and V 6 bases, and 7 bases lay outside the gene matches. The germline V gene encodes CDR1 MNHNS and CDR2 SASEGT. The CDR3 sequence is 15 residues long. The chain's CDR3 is CASRVRTGTTGELFF. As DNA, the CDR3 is TGTGCCAGCAGGGTACGGACAGGGACCACCGGGGAGCTGTTTTTT.

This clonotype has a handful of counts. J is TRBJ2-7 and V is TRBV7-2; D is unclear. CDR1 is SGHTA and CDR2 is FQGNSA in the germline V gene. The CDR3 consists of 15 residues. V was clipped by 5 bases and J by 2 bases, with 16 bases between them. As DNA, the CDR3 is TGTGCCAGCAGCGTGGAGCGCCAACTTGCCTACGAGCAGTACTTC. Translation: CASSVERQLAYEQYF.